Following are 30 T cell receptor beta chains from one sample sequenced in a study of T cell changes during pregnancy in multiple sclerosis (dated 2019 in TCRdb). Libraries were made using the immunoSEQ multiplex PCR assay. Drawn from immuneACCESS, this table holds only the in-frame rearrangements with V and J called that TCRdb kept. Clones are partly lost; checked studies trace under half to an unresolved V gene and leave the rest unexplained. For this sample the table gives tens of thousands of clones, of which over 90% were detected only once. Together, the top ten hold approximately 0.8% of the sample. The sequencing here drew on peripheral blood, taken in the third trimester of pregnancy. Every receptor here comes from a female donor with multiple sclerosis, enrolled in a pregnancy study.

The chain joins TRBV7-2 to TRBJ2-1; TRBD1 might be the D (6 bases). The CDR3 is 16 residues long. V lost 1 base and J lost 5, with 15 bases in between. Germline-derived CDR1 and CDR2 are SGHTA and FQGNSA. CDR3 loop: CASSLGSGRTDNEQFF. The CDR3 DNA follows: TGTGCCAGCAGCTTAGGAAGTGGGCGGACAGACAATGAGCAGTTCTTC.

The J gene is TRBJ2-2, the V gene TRBV27; TRBD2 is a possible D gene (5 bases). V was trimmed by 5 bases and J by 10 bases, leaving 29 bases between them. The CDR3 is 18 residues long. Germline CDR1 and CDR2: MNHEY and SMNVEV (reference sequence). The CDR3 protein is CASSKTPPTIPNRVELFF. The CDR3 bases are TGTGCCAGCAGTAAAACTCCACCGACTATCCCCAATAGAGTGGAGCTGTTTTTT.

The chain couples TRBV28 to TRBJ1-5, with TRBD1 as a possible D gene (6 bases). This CDR3 has 15 residues. CDR1 is MDHEN, CDR2 SYDVKM, per germline. The germline V and J ends were trimmed by 6 bases and 2 bases, with 14 bases remaining between them. DNA of the CDR3: TGTGCCAGCAGAATACAGGGATTGGGCAATCAGCCCCAGCATTTT. This encodes CASRIQGLGNQPQHF.

In this sample, this clone turned up once. The rearrangement joins TRBV27 to TRBJ2-2; D is possibly TRBD2 (5 bases). The CDR3 loop spans 14 amino acids. Trimming pared 2 bases from V and 5 bases from J, leaving 9 bases between. The germline V gene has CDR1 MNHEY and CDR2 SMNVEV (reference sequence). The CDR3 DNA is TGTGCCAGCAGTTTAAGCTCGGGGACCGGGGAGCTGTTTTTT. It encodes CASSLSSGTGELFF.

The rearrangement joins TRBV28 to TRBJ1-5; 9 bases agree with TRBD1. Germline trimming cut 3 bases from V and 3 bases from J; bases unmatched to any gene: 15. The CDR3 totals 19 residues. CDR1 and CDR2 from the germline V gene are MDHEN and SYDVKM. The CDR3: CASSFILVVRTGDNQPQHF. CDR3 DNA: TGTGCCAGCAGTTTCATTTTAGTTGTAAGGACAGGGGACAATCAGCCCCAGCATTTT.

This clone occurred many times. The chain is built from TRBV27 and TRBJ1-5; tentative D call: TRBD1 (5 bases). With 2 bases removed from V and 0 bases from J, the gap between germline ends came to 11 bases. Germline V gene lookup returns CDR1 MNHEY and CDR2 SMNVEV (reference sequence). The CDR3 has 16 residues. The CDR3 protein is CASSLDSSSSNQPQHF. The DNA for the CDR3 is TGTGCCAGCAGTTTAGACAGCTCTTCTAGCAATCAGCCCCAGCATTTT.

The genes are TRBV27 and TRBJ2-1; the D gene is possibly TRBD1 (5 bases). Trimming removed 2 bases at V and 1 base at J, with 9 bases between. Germline-derived CDR1 and CDR2 are MNHEY and SMNVEV (reference sequence). The CDR3 contains 15 residues. CDR3 amino acids: CASSLEDKSYNEQFF. The DNA for the CDR3 is TGTGCCAGCAGTTTAGAGGACAAATCCTACAATGAGCAGTTCTTC.

The rearrangement uses TRBV28 and TRBJ1-2; no clear D gene. The CDR3 length is 13 residues. V lost 3 bases and J lost 5, with 10 bases in between. CDR1 is MDHEN and CDR2 is SYDVKM in the germline V gene. CDR3 region: CASSLNREYGYTF. CDR3 sequence (DNA): TGTGCCAGCAGTTTGAACAGAGAATATGGCTACACCTTC.

This chain's CDR3 is CASTAINGQGVDGYTF. CDR3 nucleotide sequence: TGCGCCAGCACCGCGATAAATGGACAGGGAGTGGATGGCTACACCTTC. The V and J genes are TRBV5-1 and TRBJ1-2; 8 bases align to TRBD1. CDR1 is SGHRS, CDR2 YFSETQ, per germline. The V and J ends lost 6 bases and 6 bases, in that order; junction bases with no gene match: 16. There are 16 residues in the CDR3.

J is TRBJ1-1 and V is TRBV7-8; TRBD1 agrees at 7 bases. The V and J ends lost 1 base and 0 bases, in that order; junction bases with no gene match: 17. This CDR3 has 20 amino acids. Germline V lookup: CDR1 SGHVS, CDR2 FQNEAQ. The CDR3 DNA sequence: TGTGCCAGCAGCTTAGGACCCTTTGAGGGGGCCCCGACTCTGAACACTGAAGCTTTCTTT. Its protein product is CASSLGPFEGAPTLNTEAFF. Supplemented by reference TRBV7-8 and TRBJ1-1, the full variable domain reads GAGVSQSPRYKVAKRGQDVALRCDPISGHVSLFWYQQALGQGPEFLTYFQNEAQLDKSGLPSDRFFAERPEGSVSTLKIQRTQQEDSAVYLCASSLGPFEGAPTLNTEAFFGQGTRLTVV.

The rearrangement links TRBV27 to TRBJ2-7, with D possibly TRBD2 on 6 matching bases. This CDR3 has 15 amino acids. Trimming took off 5 bases at V and 3 bases at J, with 17 bases between the two ends. Germline-derived CDR1 and CDR2 are MNHEY and SMNVEV (reference sequence). The CDR3 loop reads CASSTVSGVIYEQYF. CDR3 DNA sequence: TGTGCCAGCAGTACCGTGTCGGGAGTTATCTACGAGCAGTACTTC.

The chain links TRBV10-3 to TRBJ2-7; D call uncertain. V was pared by 2 bases and J by 3 bases, with 5 bases between. The CDR3 is 12 residues long. Germline CDR1 ENHRY, CDR2 SYGVKD. In DNA form, the CDR3 reads TGTGCCATCAGTGAGATTCGCTACGAGCAGTACTTC. It is translated as CAISEIRYEQYF.

The chain employs TRBV19 and TRBJ1-1; D is ambiguous. The CDR3 length is 13 residues. Germline V gene sequence: CDR1 LNHDA, CDR2 SQIVND (reference sequence). The ends were cut back, 5 bases at V and 4 bases at J, with 11 bases in the middle. The DNA for the CDR3 is TGTGCCAGTAGTCTGAGCGGAGGCACTGAAGCTTTCTTT. The encoded protein is CASSLSGGTEAFF.

The chain joins TRBV15 to TRBJ1-4, with 9 bases that match TRBD1. Per the germline V gene, CDR1 is LNHNV and CDR2 is YYDKDF (reference sequence). CDR3 length: 15 amino acids. With 3 bases clipped from V and 6 bases from J, the junction kept 5 bases outside the gene matches. In nucleotides, the CDR3 is TGTGCCACCAGCAGTGGGACAGGGATGTATGAAAAACTGTTTTTT. Translation: CATSSGTGMYEKLFF. The whole variable domain, remainder taken from reference TRBV15 and TRBJ1-4, is DAMVIQNPRYQVTQFGKPVTLSCSQTLNHNVMYWYQQKSSQAPKLLFHYYDKDFNNEADTPDNFQSRRPNTSFCFLDIRSPGLGDTAMYLCATSSGTGMYEKLFFGSGTQLSVL.

V usage is TRBV4-2 and J usage is TRBJ2-3; TRBD2 aligns across 7 bases. V was pared by 3 bases and J by 4 bases, with 7 bases of the junction left unmatched. The CDR3 extends over 15 amino acids. The germline V gene has CDR1 LGHNA and CDR2 YNFKEQ. The CDR3, as DNA: TGTGCCAGCAGCCAGGGAGGACTAGTTGCAGATACGCAGTATTTT. This translates into CASSQGGLVADTQYF.

The table lists this clone with a few counts. The chain carries TRBV5-1 and TRBJ1-3; no reliable D call. The V end lost 5 bases, the J end lost 1 base, and 7 bases lay between the germline ends. Per germline, CDR1 SGHRS and CDR2 YFSETQ. The CDR3 is made up of 13 amino acids. CDR3 bases: TGCGCCAGCAGGCGGGATTCTGGAAACACCATATATTTT. It codes for CASRRDSGNTIYF.

This clone was observed once. J is TRBJ2-6 and V is TRBV7-2; 12 bases are shared with TRBD1. CDR1 is SGHTA and CDR2 is FQGNSA in the germline V gene. The junction had 5 bases not matched to a gene; V was cut back by 6 bases and J by 2 bases. The CDR3 has 17 residues. For the CDR3, the DNA is TGTGCCAGCAGTAAGGGACAGGGGGCGGCTGGGGCCAACGTCCTGACTTTC. Residues: CASSKGQGAAGANVLTF.

This clone was recorded only once. The chain links TRBV9 to TRBJ2-1; 15 nucleotides line up with TRBD2. CDR3 size: 18 residues. Trimming took 0 bases from V and 9 from J; bases not matched to a gene: 10. The germline V gene has CDR1 SGDLS and CDR2 YYNGEE. For the CDR3, the DNA is TGTGCCAGCAGCGTAGATCCCGGACTAGCGGGAGGGCCGCGTGAGCAGTTCTTC. The encoded protein is CASSVDPGLAGGPREQFF.

Here the CDR3 reads CASSLGDRNTGELFF. The CDR3 DNA reads TGTGCCAGCAGCTTAGGGGACAGAAACACCGGGGAGCTGTTTTTT. The V call is TRBV7-7, the J call TRBJ2-2, with 7 bases lining up with TRBD1. CDR3 length: 15 amino acids. Germline values: CDR1 SSHAT, CDR2 FNYEAQ (reference sequence). J was trimmed by 2 bases and V by 1 base; bases with no gene match: 1.

V usage is TRBV4-3 and J usage is TRBJ2-2; D possibly corresponds to TRBD1 (6 bases). CDR1 and CDR2 from the germline V gene are LGHNA and YSLEER. The CDR3 extends over 17 amino acids. Trimming took 4 bases from V and 7 from J, leaving 22 bases between them. The DNA for the CDR3 is TGCGCCAGCAGCCTAGCAGTAGGGCTCCAAGGGGGCGGGGAGCTGTTTTTT. It specifies CASSLAVGLQGGGELFF.

This chain uses TRBV30 with TRBJ2-1, with 9 bases aligning to TRBD2. After removal of 8 bases from V and 1 base from J, the junction contained 9 bases not matched to a gene. The germline CDR1 and CDR2 sequences are GTSNPN and SVGIG (reference sequence). The CDR3 contains 15 residues. CDR3 sequence reads: CATTVAGASYNEQFF. CDR3 in DNA: TGTGCCACCACGGTAGCGGGAGCATCCTACAATGAGCAGTTCTTC.

The rearrangement uses TRBV20-1 and TRBJ1-1; D remains ambiguous. V lost 4 bases, J lost 3 bases, and 6 bases lay in between. The CDR3 runs to 11 residues. Germline V CDR1 and CDR2: DFQATT, SNEGSKA (reference sequence). CDR3 region: CSATTYTEAFF. CDR3 in DNA: TGCAGTGCTACTACCTACACTGAAGCTTTCTTT.

J is TRBJ2-1 and V is TRBV6-5; TRBD2 matches at 10 bases. Germline CDR1 reads MNHEY; CDR2 reads SVGAGI. CDR3 length: 15 residues. V shed 6 bases and J 8 bases; nucleotides not matched to a gene: 10. In DNA form, the CDR3 reads TGTGCCAGCAGACCTTCCAGCGGGAGGGCCGATGAGCAGTTCTTC. It translates to CASRPSSGRADEQFF.

In this sample, this clone turned up once. J is TRBJ2-7 and V is TRBV5-1; 7 positions match TRBD2. Germline V gene sequence: CDR1 SGHRS, CDR2 YFSETQ. V was pared by 1 base and J by 7 bases, with 8 bases of the junction left unmatched. The CDR3 runs 14 residues. CDR3 DNA sequence: TGCGCCAGCAGCTTGTACGCGGGAGTGGGGGAGCAGTACTTC. This sequence encodes CASSLYAGVGEQYF.

The sample holds a few counts of this clone. The chain is built from TRBV7-9 and TRBJ2-2, with D possibly being TRBD2 (6 bases). CDR3 length equals 13 residues. V dropped 3 bases and J dropped 5 bases, with 7 bases sitting between them. Germline lookup yields CDR1 SEHNR and CDR2 FQNEAQ (reference sequence). Here the CDR3 reads CASSFGGTGELFF. The CDR3 DNA is TGTGCCAGCAGCTTCGGGGGTACCGGGGAGCTGTTTTTT. The variable domain in full, completed from reference TRBV7-9 and TRBJ2-2, reads DTGVSQNPRHKITKRGQNVTFRCDPISEHNRLYWYRQTLGQGPEFLTYFQNEAQLEKSRLLSDRFSAERPKGSFSTLEIQRTEQGDSAMYLCASSFGGTGELFFGEGSRLTVL.

J is TRBJ2-2 and V is TRBV18; a weak D match, TRBD1 (5 bases). This CDR3 contains 14 residues. Trimming pared 3 bases from V and 1 base from J, leaving 6 bases between. The V gene's germline CDR1 is KGHSH and CDR2 LQKENI. The CDR3 spells CASSPQGNTGELFF. CDR3 in DNA: TGTGCCAGCTCACCTCAGGGGAACACCGGGGAGCTGTTTTTT.

V is TRBV19 and J is TRBJ1-3, with unresolved D. CDR1 is LNHDA, CDR2 SQIVND, per germline (reference sequence). V shed 5 bases and J shed 4 bases, with 9 bases lying between them. The CDR3 sequence is 13 residues long. The CDR3 loop is CASSLLEGNTIYF. The CDR3 nucleotides read TGTGCCAGTAGTCTACTGGAGGGAAACACCATATATTTT.

This clone was seen more than once but under ten times. The rearrangement joins TRBV5-1 to TRBJ2-3, with D possibly TRBD1 on 6 matching bases. Germline V gene data show CDR1 as SGHRS and CDR2 as YFSETQ. This CDR3 has 15 residues. Trimming took 1 base from V and 9 from J, leaving 18 bases between them. The CDR3 here is CASSLFETGQRTQYF. The CDR3 DNA reads as TGCGCCAGCAGCTTGTTCGAGACAGGTCAAAGGACGCAGTATTTT.

The J gene is TRBJ1-5, the V gene TRBV30; D ambiguous. Germline lookup yields CDR1 GTSNPN and CDR2 SVGIG (reference sequence). V lost 3 bases and J 2 bases, leaving 11 bases between the germline ends. The CDR3 runs to 14 residues. DNA for the CDR3: TGTGCCTGGAGCGGAGGGTGGGGCAATCAGCCCCAGCATTTT. Encoded protein: CAWSGGWGNQPQHF.

This CDR3 is CASSIASFNEQYF. In nucleotides, the CDR3 is TGTGCCAGTAGTATTGCTAGCTTTAACGAGCAGTACTTC. The chain links TRBV19 to TRBJ2-7, with D maybe TRBD2 (5 bases). The CDR3 consists of 13 residues. Germline V gene sequence: CDR1 LNHDA, CDR2 SQIVND (reference sequence). Deletions cut 3 bases from V and 5 bases from J, with 11 bases between.